The rows below give T cell receptor beta chains drawn from one sample of a study of T cell responses to AZD1222 COVID-19 vaccine. Data came from immunoSEQ multiplex PCR; TCRdb stores just in-frame clones and leaves some out. The sample holds fewer than 200,000 clones, just over 90% seen once. Source: peripheral blood, taken on day 0 of MenACWY control vaccination. These TCRs come from an adult in good health. CDR3s include the opening cysteine and the closing phenylalanine or tryptophan. The D gene is left open where the match is weak. Clone size, where shown, is once, few, many, or a class for clones that have expanded.

abundance: -
v_gene: TRBV28
j_gene: TRBJ2-5
d_gene: -
CDR3nt: TGTGCCAGCAGTTTATTCGACAGGCGAGGACAGACCCAGTACTTC
CDR3aa: CASSLFDRRGQTQYF

abundance: once
v_gene: TRBV19
j_gene: TRBJ1-5
d_gene: TRBD1
CDR3nt: TGTGCCAGTAGTATAGTTTATGGACAGGGGGCCACCTATCTTAGCAATCAGCCCCAGCATTTT
CDR3aa: CASSIVYGQGATYLSNQPQHF

abundance: -
v_gene: TRBV9
j_gene: TRBJ2-7
d_gene: TRBD2
CDR3nt: TGTGCCAGCAGCGTAGGGGCGGGAGGGCACCCCGAGCAGTACTTC
CDR3aa: CASSVGAGGHPEQYF

abundance: few
v_gene: TRBV4-2
j_gene: TRBJ1-4
d_gene: -
CDR3nt: TGTGCCAGCAGCCAAGACGGGGCGAGTCGCGAAAAACTGTTTTTT
CDR3aa: CASSQDGASREKLFF

abundance: -
v_gene: TRBV6-1
j_gene: TRBJ2-2
d_gene: -
CDR3nt: TGTGCCAGCAGTGCTAGGGGAGGGGACAGGAGAACCGGGGAGCTGTTTTTT
CDR3aa: CASSARGGDRRTGELFF

abundance: few
v_gene: TRBV7-2
j_gene: TRBJ2-7
d_gene: TRBD2
CDR3nt: TGTGCCAGCAGCTTTAGCGGGCCCTACGAGCAGTACTTC
CDR3aa: CASSFSGPYEQYF

abundance: once
v_gene: TRBV28
j_gene: TRBJ2-1
d_gene: -
CDR3nt: TGTGCCAGCAGCCGGCTAGCGCAGCAGTTCTTC
CDR3aa: CASSRLAQQFF

abundance: -
v_gene: TRBV3-1/TRBV3-2
j_gene: TRBJ2-1
d_gene: -
CDR3nt: TGTGCCAGCAGCCTCCCGCTAGCGAAATCCTACAATGAGCAGTTCTTC
CDR3aa: CASSLPLAKSYNEQFF

abundance: -
v_gene: TRBV11-3
j_gene: TRBJ2-1
d_gene: -
CDR3nt: TGTGCCAGCAGCCCCACAGGGCAGGGCTACAATGAGCAGTTCTTC
CDR3aa: CASSPTGQGYNEQFF

abundance: -
v_gene: TRBV5-1
j_gene: TRBJ2-1
d_gene: -
CDR3nt: TGCGCCAGCAGCCTGGGCCTAGGCAATGAGCAGTTCTTC
CDR3aa: CASSLGLGNEQFF

abundance: -
v_gene: TRBV27
j_gene: TRBJ2-1
d_gene: TRBD2
CDR3nt: TGTGCCAGCAGTGACGGGGGGTTGGGCCCACACTCCTACAATGAGCAGTTCTTC
CDR3aa: CASSDGGLGPHSYNEQFF

abundance: -
v_gene: TRBV7-6
j_gene: TRBJ2-3
d_gene: TRBD1
CDR3nt: TGTGCCAGCAGCGTAACAGGGGGCCACACAGATACGCAGTATTTT
CDR3aa: CASSVTGGHTDTQYF

abundance: -
v_gene: TRBV28
j_gene: TRBJ1-2
d_gene: -
CDR3nt: TGTGCCAGCAGCTACAGGGAAGGTGGCTACACCTTC
CDR3aa: CASSYREGGYTF

abundance: -
v_gene: TRBV21-1
j_gene: TRBJ2-5
d_gene: -
CDR3nt: TGTGCCAGCAGCAAGATGAGGGAGACCCAGTACTTC
CDR3aa: CASSKMRETQYF

abundance: -
v_gene: TRBV18
j_gene: TRBJ2-5
d_gene: -
CDR3nt: TGTGCCAGCTCACCACCGGAGTCCCCTCGGGAGACCCAGTACTTC
CDR3aa: CASSPPESPRETQYF

abundance: -
v_gene: TRBV11-3
j_gene: TRBJ2-4
d_gene: -
CDR3nt: TGTGCCAGCAGCTTTACCCGGGACCCTCATCGGGCCAAAAACATTCAGTACTTC
CDR3aa: CASSFTRDPHRAKNIQYF

abundance: -
v_gene: TRBV19
j_gene: TRBJ2-1
d_gene: TRBD1
CDR3nt: TGTGCCAGTTCGACAGGGGCCCATGAGCAGTTCTTC
CDR3aa: CASSTGAHEQFF

abundance: -
v_gene: TRBV6-4
j_gene: TRBJ1-5
d_gene: TRBD1
CDR3nt: TGTGCCAGCAGTGACGGGACAGGACAGGGCAATCAGCCCCAGCATTTT
CDR3aa: CASSDGTGQGNQPQHF